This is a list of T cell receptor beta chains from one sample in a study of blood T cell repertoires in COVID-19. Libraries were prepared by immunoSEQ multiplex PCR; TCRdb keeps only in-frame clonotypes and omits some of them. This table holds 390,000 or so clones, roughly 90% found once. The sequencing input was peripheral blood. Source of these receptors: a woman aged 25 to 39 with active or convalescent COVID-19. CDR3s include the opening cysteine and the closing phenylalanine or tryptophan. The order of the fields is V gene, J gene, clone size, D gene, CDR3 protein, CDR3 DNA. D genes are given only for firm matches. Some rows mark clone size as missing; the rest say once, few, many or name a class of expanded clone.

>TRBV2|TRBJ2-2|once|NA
CASTMFGAGELFF
TGTGCCAGCACCATGTTCGGGGCCGGGGAGCTGTTTTTT
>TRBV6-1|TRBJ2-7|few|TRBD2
CASSEVILGLAGDEQYF
TGTGCCAGCAGTGAAGTTATCTTGGGACTAGCGGGAGACGAGCAGTACTTC
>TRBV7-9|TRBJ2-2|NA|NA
CASLGQEANTGELFF
TGTGCCAGCCTGGGCCAGGAAGCGAACACCGGGGAGCTGTTTTTT
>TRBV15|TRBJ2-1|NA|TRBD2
CATSRDRRLAGVHEQFF
TGTGCCACCAGCAGAGATCGTCGACTAGCGGGAGTCCATGAGCAGTTCTTC
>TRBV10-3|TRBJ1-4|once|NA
CAISAPGLSEKLFF
TGTGCCATCAGTGCTCCTGGACTTTCTGAAAAACTGTTTTTT
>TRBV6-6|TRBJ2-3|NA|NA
CASSYQGISTDTQYF
TGTGCCAGCAGTTACCAGGGAATAAGCACAGATACGCAGTATTTT
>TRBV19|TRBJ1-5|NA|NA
CASSIGQGLKPQHF
TGTGCCAGTAGTATAGGGCAGGGACTCAAGCCCCAGCATTTT
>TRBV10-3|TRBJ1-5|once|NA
CAISDRENQPQHF
TGTGCCATCAGTGACCGAGAAAATCAGCCCCAGCATTTT
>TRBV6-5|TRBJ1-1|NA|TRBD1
CASRVDRDRTEAFF
TGTGCCAGCAGGGTTGACAGGGATCGTACTGAAGCTTTCTTT
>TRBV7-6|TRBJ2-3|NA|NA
CASSLGGWRNSTDTQYF
TGTGCCAGCAGCTTAGGTGGTTGGCGGAATTCCACAGATACGCAGTATTTT
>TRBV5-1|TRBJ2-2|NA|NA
CASRARNTGELFF
TGCGCCAGCAGAGCTAGGAACACCGGGGAGCTGTTTTTT
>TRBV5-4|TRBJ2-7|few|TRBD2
CASSLTSGRYEQYF
TGTGCCAGCAGCTTGACTAGCGGGAGGTACGAGCAGTACTTC
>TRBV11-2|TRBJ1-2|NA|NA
CASSTNQGSNYGYTF
TGTGCCAGCAGCACCAACCAGGGTTCTAACTATGGCTACACCTTC
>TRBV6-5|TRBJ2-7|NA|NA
CASRRDGNSYEQYF
TGTGCCAGCAGGCGGGACGGCAACTCCTACGAGCAGTACTTC
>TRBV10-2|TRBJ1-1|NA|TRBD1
CASSGGTDEAFF
TGCGCCAGCAGTGGAGGGACAGATGAAGCTTTCTTT
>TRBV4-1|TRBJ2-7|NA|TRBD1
CASSQVVPMGSDRVNEQYF
TGCGCCAGCAGCCAAGTGGTCCCGATGGGGTCTGACAGGGTAAACGAGCAGTACTTC
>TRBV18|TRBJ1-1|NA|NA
CASYIDSTEAFF
TGTGCCAGTTATATAGATAGCACTGAAGCTTTCTTT
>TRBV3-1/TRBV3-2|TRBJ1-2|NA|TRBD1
CASSPPSGTGGYGYTF
TGTGCCAGCAGCCCCCCGAGCGGGACAGGGGGCTATGGCTACACCTTC
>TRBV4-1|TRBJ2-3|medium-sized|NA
CASSQVGASGGAPDTQYF
TGCGCCAGCAGCCAAGTTGGGGCCAGTGGGGGGGCCCCAGATACGCAGTATTTT
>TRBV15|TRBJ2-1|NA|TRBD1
CATSRPGQRSEQFF
TGTGCCACCAGCAGACCGGGACAGCGTAGTGAGCAGTTCTTC
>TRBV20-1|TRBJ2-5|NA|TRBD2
CSASWSGSTETQYF
TGCAGTGCTAGTTGGAGCGGGAGTACAGAGACCCAGTACTTC
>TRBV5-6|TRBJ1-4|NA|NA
CASDSGAGEKLFF
TGTGCCAGTGACTCAGGGGCAGGGGAAAAACTGTTTTTT
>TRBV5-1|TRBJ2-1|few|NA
CASNKPGQGALNEQFF
TGCGCCAGCAACAAACCGGGACAAGGGGCCCTCAATGAGCAGTTCTTC
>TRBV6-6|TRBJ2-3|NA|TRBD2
CASSLHGGGTTDTQYF
TGTGCCAGCAGCCTACATGGCGGGGGGACCACAGATACGCAGTATTTT
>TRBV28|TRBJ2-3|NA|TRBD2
CASSFTGGIYTQYF
TGTGCCAGCAGTTTTACGGGGGGGATCTATACGCAGTATTTT
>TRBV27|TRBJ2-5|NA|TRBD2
CASSGLAGGETQYF
TGTGCCAGCAGCGGACTAGCGGGAGGAGAGACCCAGTACTTC
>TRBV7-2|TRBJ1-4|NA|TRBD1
CASSPDRGSEKLFF
TGTGCCAGCAGCCCGGACAGGGGAAGTGAAAAACTGTTTTTT
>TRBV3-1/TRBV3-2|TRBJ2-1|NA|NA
CASSQSSTGQFF
TGTGCCAGCAGCCAAAGTTCCACAGGGCAGTTCTTC
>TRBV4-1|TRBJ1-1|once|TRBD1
CASSQAGEGAITEAFF
TGCGCCAGCAGCCAAGCGGGCGAGGGGGCGATCACTGAAGCTTTCTTT
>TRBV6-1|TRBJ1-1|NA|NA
CASTLRGGTEAFF
TGTGCCAGTACCTTGAGGGGAGGAACTGAAGCTTTCTTT
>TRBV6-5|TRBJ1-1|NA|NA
CASNPGHQNTEAFF
TGTGCCAGTAATCCGGGACACCAGAACACTGAAGCTTTCTTT
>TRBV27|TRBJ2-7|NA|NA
CASSSGLQGGLGEQYF
TGTGCCAGCAGTTCGGGACTCCAGGGCGGGCTCGGCGAGCAGTACTTC
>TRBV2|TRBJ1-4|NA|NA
CASSAIPDPIGEKLFF
TGTGCCAGCAGTGCAATCCCCGACCCCATCGGGGAAAAACTGTTTTTT
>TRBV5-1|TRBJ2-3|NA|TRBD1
CASSLEGGWDTQYF
TGCGCCAGCAGCTTGGAAGGGGGCTGGGATACGCAGTATTTT
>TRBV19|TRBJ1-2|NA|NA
CASNSPGQSVGYTF
TGTGCCAGTAATTCACCTGGGCAGTCAGTTGGCTACACCTTC
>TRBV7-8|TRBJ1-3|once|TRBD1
CASSLQGAGSGNTIYF
TGTGCCAGCAGCTTACAGGGGGCCGGCTCTGGAAACACCATATATTTT
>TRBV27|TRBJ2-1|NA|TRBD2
CASSFSGSSYNEQFF
TGTGCCAGCAGCTTCAGCGGGAGCTCCTACAATGAGCAGTTCTTC
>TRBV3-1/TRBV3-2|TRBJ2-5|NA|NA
CASSPEGGGVQETQYF
TGTGCCAGCAGCCCCGAGGGCGGGGGCGTACAAGAGACCCAGTACTTC
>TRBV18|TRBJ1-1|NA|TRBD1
CASSPLTTGMANTEAFF
TGTGCCAGCTCACCACTTACGACAGGGATGGCGAACACTGAAGCTTTCTTT
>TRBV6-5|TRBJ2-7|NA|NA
CASRRPGGNEQYF
TGTGCCAGCAGAAGGCCTGGGGGGAACGAGCAGTACTTC
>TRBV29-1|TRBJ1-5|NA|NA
CSVSRRDRFSNQPQHF
TGCAGCGTGTCCCGGAGGGATCGCTTTAGCAATCAGCCCCAGCATTTT
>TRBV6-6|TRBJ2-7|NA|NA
CASSSPYRTYEQYF
TGTGCCAGCAGTTCTCCGTACAGGACCTACGAGCAGTACTTC
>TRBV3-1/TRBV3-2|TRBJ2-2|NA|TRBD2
CASSARTSGTGGELFF
TGTGCCAGCAGCGCCCGGACTAGCGGGACAGGCGGGGAGCTGTTTTTT
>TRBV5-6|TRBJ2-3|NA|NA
CASSFVGRERTDTQYF
TGTGCCAGCAGCTTTGTTGGGCGGGAACGCACAGATACGCAGTATTTT
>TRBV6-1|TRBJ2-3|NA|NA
CASSEVWEKGYGTDTQYF
TGTGCCAGCAGTGAAGTCTGGGAGAAGGGCTACGGCACAGATACGCAGTATTTT
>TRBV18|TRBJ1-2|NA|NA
CASSPGGNYGYTF
TGTGCCAGCTCACCGGGAGGTAACTATGGCTACACCTTC
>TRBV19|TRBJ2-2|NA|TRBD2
CATERGTNTGELFF
TGTGCCACAGAGCGGGGCACGAACACCGGGGAGCTGTTTTTT
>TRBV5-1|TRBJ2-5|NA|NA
CASIRDSGVETQYF
TGCGCCAGTATACGGGACTCTGGGGTAGAGACCCAGTACTTC
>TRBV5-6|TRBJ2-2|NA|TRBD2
CASSLSSGSYTGELFF
TGTGCCAGCAGCTTGTCGAGCGGGAGCTACACCGGGGAGCTGTTTTTT
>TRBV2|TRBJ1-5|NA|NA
CASRVSGNQPQHF
TGTGCCAGCCGGGTTTCGGGCAATCAGCCCCAGCATTTT
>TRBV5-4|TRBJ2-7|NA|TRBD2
CASSWRFRGGEYEQYF
TGTGCCAGCAGCTGGCGGTTTCGGGGGGGTGAGTACGAGCAGTACTTC
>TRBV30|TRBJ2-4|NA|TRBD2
CSSGRADIQYF
TGCTCCTCAGGGAGGGCAGACATTCAGTACTTC
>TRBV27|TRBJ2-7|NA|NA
CASSLGGTRGPHEQYF
TGTGCCAGCAGTTTAGGGGGCACCCGTGGGCCCCACGAGCAGTACTTC
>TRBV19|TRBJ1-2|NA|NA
CASSIVQGRNYGYTF
TGTGCCAGTAGTATAGTGCAGGGGCGGAACTATGGCTACACCTTC